The 25 T cell receptor beta chains listed next were all sequenced from one sample in a study of blood T cell repertoires in COVID-19. Sequencing used immunoSEQ multiplex PCR; TCRdb keeps in-frame clones, though not all of them. The data show over 150,000 clones, about 79% seen once. Input material: peripheral blood. Every receptor here comes from a woman aged 60 to 75 with acute or convalescent COVID-19.

The CDR3 loop reads CASSRQGLNQPQHF. For the CDR3, the DNA is TGTGCCAGCAGTCGACAGGGCCTCAATCAGCCCCAGCATTTT. J is TRBJ1-5 and V is TRBV6-2 or TRBV6-3; 7 bases fit TRBD1. Per germline, CDR1 MNHEY and CDR2 SVGEGT. Trimming removed 5 bases from V and 3 bases from J; junction bases left unmatched: 4. This CDR3 spans 14 amino acids.

This clone was seen only once. The chain employs TRBV24-1 and TRBJ2-1, with D possibly matching TRBD2 (6 bases). This CDR3 spans 13 amino acids. V was trimmed by 4 bases and J by 6 bases, leaving 9 bases between them. Germline V lookup: CDR1 KGHDR, CDR2 SFDVKD. The DNA of the CDR3 is TGTGCCACCAGTGAGGGGGGATTCAATGAGCAGTTCTTC. It yields the protein CATSEGGFNEQFF.

This rearrangement joins TRBV5-1 to TRBJ2-5; TRBD2 matches at 10 bases. V shed 0 bases, J shed 4 bases, and the junction held 3 bases outside the gene matches. The CDR3 is 15 residues long. Germline lookup yields CDR1 SGHRS and CDR2 YFSETQ. Here the CDR3 reads CASSLASGGGETQYF. CDR3 sequence (DNA): TGCGCCAGCAGCTTGGCTAGCGGGGGAGGAGAGACCCAGTACTTC.

The chain combines TRBV6-5 with TRBJ1-4, with 7 nucleotides matching TRBD1. J lost 4 bases, V lost 8 bases, and 7 bases had no gene match. There are 14 residues in the CDR3. The germline gives CDR1 MNHEY, CDR2 SVGAGI. The CDR3 region is CASWPGQHNEKLFF. In nucleotides, the CDR3 is TGTGCCAGCTGGCCGGGACAGCATAATGAAAAACTGTTTTTT.

The genes are TRBV5-6 and TRBJ2-5; TRBD2 matches 8 bases. V was pared by 4 bases and J by 4 bases, with 9 bases of the junction left unmatched. Per germline, CDR1 SGHDT and CDR2 YYEEEE. This CDR3 contains 15 residues. In nucleotides, the CDR3 is TGTGCCAGCAGCCCCCGGGGGGGCATGGGAGAGACCCAGTACTTC. Amino acid sequence: CASSPRGGMGETQYF.

The chain combines TRBV12-2 with TRBJ1-2. TRBV12-2 is classified as a pseudogene. The CDR3 spans 16 residues. CDR3 sequence: CASRLLFRVGYYGYTF. In DNA, the CDR3 is TGTGCAAGTCGCTTACTCTTCCGGGTCGGCTACTATGGCTACACCTTC.

The chain couples TRBV19 to TRBJ2-5, with TRBD1 matching 8 bases. The CDR3 runs 14 residues. Per the germline V gene, CDR1 is LNHDA and CDR2 is SQIVND (reference sequence). Unmatched junction bases numbered 6, after V lost 4 bases and J lost 5 bases. The CDR3 DNA is TGTGCCAGTAGTACAGGGGGCGAAACGGAGACCCAGTACTTC. Translating gives CASSTGGETETQYF.

This chain joins TRBV15 and TRBJ1-2; 9 nucleotides match TRBD1. Germline trimming cut 1 base from V and 8 bases from J; bases unmatched to any gene: 11. The V gene's germline CDR1 is LNHNV and CDR2 YYDKDF (reference sequence). There are 16 residues in the CDR3. The CDR3 is CATSRAQGQGTGGYTF. The CDR3 bases are TGTGCCACCAGCAGAGCCCAGGGACAGGGTACAGGGGGCTACACCTTC.

The V and J genes are TRBV27 and TRBJ1-4; the D is unclear. V lost 3 bases and J 8 bases, leaving 10 bases between the germline ends. The CDR3 has 13 residues. Germline V gene lookup returns CDR1 MNHEY and CDR2 SMNVEV (reference sequence). This CDR3 is CASSLRGGEKLFF. The CDR3, as DNA: TGTGCCAGCAGTTTGAGAGGAGGAGAAAAACTGTTTTTT.

The chain joins TRBV18 to TRBJ2-7, with 13 bases fitting TRBD2. Germline assignment: CDR1 KGHSH and CDR2 LQKENI. The CDR3 totals 19 residues. Trimming took 5 bases from V and 3 from J; bases not matched to a gene: 16. For the CDR3, the DNA is TGTGCCAGCTCAAGGTTTCAGACTAGCGGGGGGCTAAGGAACTACGAGCAGTACTTC. Translated: CASSRFQTSGGLRNYEQYF.

V gene TRBV2 combines with J gene TRBJ1-4; no firm D call. The V gene's germline CDR1 is SNHLY and CDR2 FYNNEI. The V end was cut by 8 bases, the J end by 8 bases, with 21 bases between. The CDR3 is made up of 15 amino acids. The CDR3 DNA reads as TGTGCCAGCCAGTTATGGGTGGGGAGAGGAGAAAAACTGTTTTTT. Its protein product is CASQLWVGRGEKLFF.

This chain links TRBV6-5 with TRBJ2-1; D not certain. V was pared by 5 bases and J by 6 bases, with 8 bases between. Germline V gives CDR1 MNHEY, CDR2 SVGAGI. The CDR3 has 12 amino acids. Here the CDR3 DNA reads TGTGCCAGCAGTCAGAGGCTCAATGAGCAGTTCTTC. As protein: CASSQRLNEQFF.

The J gene is TRBJ1-3, the V gene TRBV6-1; no clear D gene. Trimming left V 0 bases short and J 1 base short, with 10 bases between. The CDR3 has 16 residues. Looked up from germline, CDR1 is MNHNS and CDR2 is SASEGT. CDR3 DNA sequence: TGTGCCAGCAGTGAAGCGCACAGCCTATCTGGAAACACCATATATTTT. Protein sequence: CASSEAHSLSGNTIYF.

The chain links TRBV5-6 to TRBJ2-1, with D possibly matching TRBD1 (6 bases). The V and J ends lost 6 bases and 10 bases respectively, with 11 bases between them. This CDR3 is built from 11 residues. Per germline, CDR1 SGHDT and CDR2 YYEEEE. The chain's CDR3 is CASTMGTEQFF. CDR3 nucleotide sequence: TGTGCCAGCACCATGGGGACAGAGCAGTTCTTC. The whole variable domain, filled in from reference TRBV5-6 and TRBJ2-1, reads DAGVTQSPTHLIKTRGQQVTLRCSPKSGHDTVSWYQQALGQGPQFIFQYYEEEERQRGNFPDRFSGHQFPNYSSELNVNALLLGDSALYLCASTMGTEQFFGPGTRLTVL.

V gene TRBV3-1 (or the pseudogene TRBV3-2) combines with J gene TRBJ1-3; a weak D match, TRBD1 (5 bases). V was shortened by 2 bases and J by 7 bases, with 9 bases between the two germline ends. The V gene's germline CDR1 is LGHDT and CDR2 YNNKEL (reference sequence). CDR3 length: 13 residues. The CDR3 sequence: CASSQSGGNTIYF. CDR3 bases: TGTGCCAGCAGCCAAAGTGGGGGGAACACCATATATTTT.

The chain joins TRBV24-1 to TRBJ2-3, with D perhaps TRBD2 (6 bases). Per germline, CDR1 KGHDR and CDR2 SFDVKD. V lost 3 bases, J lost 3 bases, and 12 bases lay in between. The CDR3 loop spans 15 amino acids. CDR3 region: CATSDAGLNTDTQYF. The CDR3 DNA is TGTGCCACCAGTGATGCGGGACTGAATACAGATACGCAGTATTTT.

The rearrangement joins TRBV28 to TRBJ2-7; 7 bases are a match to TRBD1. In germline, CDR1 is MDHEN, CDR2 SYDVKM. Trimming cost V 8 bases and J 3 bases; bases outside gene matches: 10. CDR3 length: 14 residues. The CDR3 here is CASGFHRGGYEQYV. DNA of the CDR3: TGTGCCAGCGGGTTCCACAGGGGTGGCTACGAGCAGTACGTC.

The rearrangement links TRBV6-5 to TRBJ1-1; 8 bases line up with TRBD1. From germline, CDR1 is MNHEY and CDR2 SVGAGI. The CDR3 is made up of 15 amino acids. Trimming at V came to 2 bases and at J to 1 base, leaving 3 bases not matched to a gene. Written as DNA, the CDR3 is TGTGCCAGCAGTTACACGGGACAGGCGAACACTGAAGCTTTCTTT. Amino acids: CASSYTGQANTEAFF.

The V call is TRBV19, the J call TRBJ2-1; 8 bases are a match to TRBD2. Germline V gene data show CDR1 as LNHDA and CDR2 as SQIVND (reference sequence). Unmatched junction bases numbered 9, after V lost 6 bases and J lost 5 bases. The CDR3 covers 15 residues. The CDR3 region has the DNA TGTGCCAGTAGCCCCCTTGCGGGGGGAAACAATGAGCAGTTCTTC. Encoded protein: CASSPLAGGNNEQFF.

This clone was detected ten times or more. This chain uses TRBV19 with TRBJ2-2, with D possibly TRBD1 on 5 matching bases. This CDR3 has 15 residues. Germline CDR1 LNHDA, CDR2 SQIVND (reference sequence). The V end lost 8 bases, the J end lost 4 bases, and 17 bases lay between the germline ends. The CDR3 DNA follows: TGTGCCAGTTGGGCGCCAGGGAAGGGCACCGGGGAGCTGTTTTTT. Encoded protein: CASWAPGKGTGELFF.

This rearrangement joins TRBV6-5 to TRBJ2-3, with D possibly being TRBD1 (6 bases). Trimming pared 2 bases from V and 3 bases from J, leaving 12 bases between. CDR1 is MNHEY, CDR2 SVGAGI, per germline. This CDR3 is built from 15 residues. DNA of the CDR3: TGTGCCAGCAGTTACGGAGGACAGCCGACAGATACGCAGTATTTT. Protein: CASSYGGQPTDTQYF.

This chain uses TRBV18 with TRBJ1-6; D is undetermined. CDR3 size: 15 residues. Germline V gene sequence: CDR1 KGHSH, CDR2 LQKENI. The germline V and J ends were trimmed by 2 bases and 10 bases, with 15 bases remaining between them. The CDR3 DNA reads TGTGCCAGCTCACCAACCGGGGAATTTACCTCACCCCTCCACTTT. Protein product: CASSPTGEFTSPLHF. Variable domain in full (rest from reference TRBV18 and TRBJ1-6): NAGVMQNPRHLVRRRGQEARLRCSPMKGHSHVYWYRQLPEEGLKFMVYLQKENIIDESGMPKERFSAEFPKEGPSILRIQQVVRGDSAAYFCASSPTGEFTSPLHFGNGTRLTVT.

This clone has a handful of counts. This sample also contains other DNA sequences that code for the same CDR3. This chain joins TRBV6-5 and TRBJ1-1; D possibly corresponds to TRBD1 (6 bases). The V gene lost 0 bases and the J gene lost 2 bases, with 10 bases spanning the gap. Germline V gene sequence: CDR1 MNHEY, CDR2 SVGAGI. This CDR3 spans 15 amino acids. The CDR3 here is CASSYSAGVNTEAFF. The CDR3 DNA is TGTGCCAGCAGTTACTCGGCAGGGGTTAACACTGAAGCTTTCTTT.

V and J are TRBV5-5 and TRBJ2-7; possibly TRBD1 for D (6 bases). The CDR3 spans 14 residues. The V gene's germline CDR1 is SGHKS and CDR2 YYEKEE (reference sequence). V was cut by 4 bases and J by 3 bases, with 14 bases left in between. CDR3 loop: CASSLPGQNYEQYV. The CDR3 DNA reads as TGTGCCAGCAGCCTGCCCGGACAGAACTACGAGCAGTACGTC.

The rearrangement uses TRBV5-1 and TRBJ2-1; D is possibly TRBD2 (5 bases). The germline V and J ends were trimmed by 0 bases and 6 bases, with 25 bases remaining between them. The CDR3 runs to 19 residues. The V gene's germline CDR1 is SGHRS and CDR2 YFSETQ. This chain's CDR3 is CASSLVKGSLAFSPNEQFF. The CDR3 DNA reads TGCGCCAGCAGCTTGGTAAAGGGTAGCCTAGCATTCTCACCCAATGAGCAGTTCTTC.